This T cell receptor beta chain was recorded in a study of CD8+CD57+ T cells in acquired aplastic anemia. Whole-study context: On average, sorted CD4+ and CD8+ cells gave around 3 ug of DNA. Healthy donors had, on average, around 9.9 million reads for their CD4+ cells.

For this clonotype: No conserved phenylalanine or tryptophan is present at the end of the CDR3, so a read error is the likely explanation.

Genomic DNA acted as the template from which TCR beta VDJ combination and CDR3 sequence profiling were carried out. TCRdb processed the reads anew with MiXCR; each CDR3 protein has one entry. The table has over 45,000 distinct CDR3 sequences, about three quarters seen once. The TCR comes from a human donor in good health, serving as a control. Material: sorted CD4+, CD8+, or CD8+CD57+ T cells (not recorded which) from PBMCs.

Here the CDR3 reads CATSDLFRGQDTGELFL. In DNA form, the CDR3 reads TGTGCCACCAGTGATTTGTTCCGGGGGCAAGACACCGGGGAGCTGTTTCTT. The chain uses TRBV24-1 and TRBJ2-2, with D possibly called TRBD1 or TRBD2 (6 bases each). The CDR3 is 17 amino acids. V gave up 0 bases and J gave up 3 bases, with 13 bases separating them. Germline V gene data show CDR1 as KGHDR and CDR2 as SFDVKD.